Included here is one TCR beta chain sequence, with context. There are many counts of this clonotype. Its antigen is unknown. One base away there is no much larger clone; base qualities are not given. These data come from a study of T cells in Graves' hyperthyroidism and ophthalmopathy (dated by TCRdb to about 2019). About the full investigation: Peripheral blood was sampled at the time of initial diagnosis, prior to any treatment. TCR V-J signatures able to tell the groups apart were searched for in a discovery cohort of 100 patients, of whom approximately 40 had Graves' ophthalmopathy and roughly 58 had stable Graves' hyperthyroidism. Prospective prediction of ophthalmopathy was tested in an independent validation cohort of fewer than 20 hyperthyroidism patients and roughly 16 patients who later progressed to ophthalmopathy. The 100 or so discovery patients were randomly split 7:3 into training and test sets. In addition, the study compared T-cell repertoires in thyroid tissue and in blood from six Graves' hyperthyroidism patients. Once sampling was done, hyperthyroidism patients were given methimazole at a starting dose of 30 mg daily, whereas ophthalmopathy patients were given high-dose intravenous methylprednisolone. TCR Vbeta CDR3 sequencing of some 140 peripheral blood samples (fewer than 45 ophthalmopathy, roughly 72 hyperthyroidism and roughly 17 progressor patients) is reported in the paper.

Summary of the overall study and its limitations: In cross-validation, a model built on a 13 V-J signature told ophthalmopathy apart from stable hyperthyroidism with approximately 90% sensitivity and about 81% specificity, and in testing the same model reached 80%/75%. Most expanded thyroid clonotypes (frequency above 0.001) were also detected in blood, suggesting blood repertoires may reflect thyroid immune responses. During validation, the model predicted progression to ophthalmopathy a median of about 5.9 months ahead of onset, with almost 71% sensitivity and less than 85% specificity. No statistical method was used to set the sample size in advance, and investigators knew the group allocation.

In the ophthalmopathy patients, disease was moderately to severely active, with a Clinical Activity Score of 3 or more, a NOSPECS grade of 4 or more, and a duration of less than 3 months. The study excluded patients with uncontrolled infections, other autoimmune diseases, pregnancy or lactation. Clinical symptoms, serum thyroxine and TRAb, thyroid ultrasound, and orbital computed tomography formed the basis for the diagnoses. Ficoll-Paque density gradient centrifugation was used to isolate PBMCs from about 10 ml of fresh peripheral blood. Total RNA was extracted with Trizol reagent, and quality was checked on an Agilent 2100 Bioanalyzer. V is clipped by 6 bases and J by 8 bases, and the sequence between their germline boundaries is 10 bases long. From cysteine to phenylalanine, the CDR3 is 12 amino acids long. The retained sequence is limited to the CDR3, 36 bases, with the frame set at the first base.

The TCR beta CDR3 regions were amplified from the RNA transcripts. The first round of RT-PCR for the TCR CDR3 was performed with the HTBI primer set and the Qiagen OneStep RT-PCR kit. Libraries were constructed in a second round of multiplex PCR, after which size selection and purification were carried out. Sequencing of the libraries was done on an Illumina HiSeq2000 using paired-end 100 bp reads. The authors processed their data as follows. SOAPnuke was used to process the raw data, throwing out any read that contained adapters or uncalled bases, had a mean Phred below 15, or lacked an exact constant-primer or identifier match. High-quality paired reads were merged with COPE v1.2.5, and unique nucleotide sequences were defined as clonotypes. MiTCR v1.1 was used to align the clonotypes against IMGT TRBV, TRBD and TRBJ reference segments. Analysis was restricted to V-J combinations with a frequency above 0.0001, which covered over 98% of repertoires. The TCS score was defined as the ratio of F50 (clonal expansion) to E x V (chaos), calculated using BLOSUM62-based TCRdist between CDR3 peptides within each V-J. Welch's t-statistics and random forest reduced just over 500 V-J features to roughly 13, which were used in a naive Bayes classifier (R e1071). The public reads were reprocessed in TCRdb via fastp at Q25 and MiXCR, keeping in-frame beta chains. Rows with a matching CDR3 protein are joined into one entry that keeps the most common DNA and genes. It is TCRdb's table, rather than the study itself, that gives the V and J calls and clone size. Present in this sample are 600,000 or so distinct CDR3 sequences, 13% to 15% of which were seen just once. Approximately 13% of the sample goes to the ten largest clones.

The source is a woman aged 45-60 years with Graves' ophthalmopathy. Input material: blood. This chain is built from TRBV12-3 or TRBV12-4 and TRBJ1-4; the D gene cannot be resolved reliably. CDR3 loop: CASSLRGEKLFF. The nucleotides read TGTGCCAGCAGCCTCAGAGGGGAAAAACTGTTTTTT.